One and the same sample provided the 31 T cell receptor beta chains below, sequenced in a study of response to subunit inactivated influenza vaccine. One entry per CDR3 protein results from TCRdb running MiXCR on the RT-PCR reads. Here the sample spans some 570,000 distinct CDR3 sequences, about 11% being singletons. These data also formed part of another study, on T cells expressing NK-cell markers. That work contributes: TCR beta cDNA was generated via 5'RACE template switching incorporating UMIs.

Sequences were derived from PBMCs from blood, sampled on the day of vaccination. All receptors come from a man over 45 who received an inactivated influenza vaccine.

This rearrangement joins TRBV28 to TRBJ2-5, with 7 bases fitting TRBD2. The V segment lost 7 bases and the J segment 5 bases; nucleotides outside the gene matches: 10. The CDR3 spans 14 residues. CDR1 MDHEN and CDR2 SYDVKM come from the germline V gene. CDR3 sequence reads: CASTLGGRSETQYF. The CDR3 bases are TGTGCCAGCACCTTGGGGGGGAGATCCGAGACCCAGTACTTC.

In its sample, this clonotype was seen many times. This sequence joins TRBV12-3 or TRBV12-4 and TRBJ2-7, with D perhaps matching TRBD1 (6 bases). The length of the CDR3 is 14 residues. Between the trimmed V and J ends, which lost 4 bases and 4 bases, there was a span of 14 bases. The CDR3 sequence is CASSYSGTSYEQYF. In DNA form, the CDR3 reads TGTGCCAGCAGTTACTCCGGGACAAGTTACGAGCAGTACTTC.

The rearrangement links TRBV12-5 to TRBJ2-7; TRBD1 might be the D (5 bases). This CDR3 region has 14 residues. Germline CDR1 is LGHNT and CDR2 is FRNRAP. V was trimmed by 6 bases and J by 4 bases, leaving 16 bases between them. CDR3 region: CASGLGVREYEQYF. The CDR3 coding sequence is TGTGCTAGTGGATTAGGGGTAAGAGAATACGAGCAGTACTTC.

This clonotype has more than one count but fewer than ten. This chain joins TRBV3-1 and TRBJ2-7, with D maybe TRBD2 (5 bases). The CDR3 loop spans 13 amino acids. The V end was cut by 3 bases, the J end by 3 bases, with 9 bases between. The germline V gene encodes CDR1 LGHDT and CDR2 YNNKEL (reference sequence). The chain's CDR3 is CASSHLTSYEQYF. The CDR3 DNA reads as TGTGCCAGCAGCCACCTCACTAGCTACGAGCAGTACTTC.

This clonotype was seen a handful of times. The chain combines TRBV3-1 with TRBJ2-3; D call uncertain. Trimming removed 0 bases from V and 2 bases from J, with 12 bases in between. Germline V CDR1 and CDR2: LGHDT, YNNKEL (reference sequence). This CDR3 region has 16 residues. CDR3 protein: CASSQEGDGPTDTQYF. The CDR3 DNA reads TGTGCCAGCAGCCAAGAAGGAGACGGGCCCACAGATACGCAGTATTTT.

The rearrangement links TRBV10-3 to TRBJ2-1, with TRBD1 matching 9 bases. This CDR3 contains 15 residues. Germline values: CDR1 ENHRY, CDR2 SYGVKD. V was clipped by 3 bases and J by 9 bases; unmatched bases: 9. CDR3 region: CAISDLGQGSGEQFF. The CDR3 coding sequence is TGTGCCATCAGTGACCTTGGACAGGGGAGTGGTGAGCAGTTCTTC.

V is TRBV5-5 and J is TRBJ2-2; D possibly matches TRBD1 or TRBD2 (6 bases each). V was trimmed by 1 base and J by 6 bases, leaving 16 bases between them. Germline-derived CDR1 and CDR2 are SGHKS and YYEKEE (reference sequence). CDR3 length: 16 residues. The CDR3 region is CASSLLGGGGSGELFF. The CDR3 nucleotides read TGTGCCAGCAGCTTGCTCGGGGGCGGCGGATCCGGGGAGCTGTTTTTT.

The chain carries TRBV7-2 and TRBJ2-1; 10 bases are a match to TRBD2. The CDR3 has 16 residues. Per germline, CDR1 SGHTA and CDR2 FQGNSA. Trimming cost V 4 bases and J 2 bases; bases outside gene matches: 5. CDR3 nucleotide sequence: TGTGCCAGCAGCTCCCCCGGGACTAGCGCCTACAATGAGCAGTTCTTC. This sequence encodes CASSSPGTSAYNEQFF.

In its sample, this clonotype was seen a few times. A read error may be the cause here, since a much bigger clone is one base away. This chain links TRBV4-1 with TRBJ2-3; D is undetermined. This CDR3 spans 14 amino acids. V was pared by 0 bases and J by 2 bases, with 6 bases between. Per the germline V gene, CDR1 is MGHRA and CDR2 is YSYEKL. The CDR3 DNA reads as TGCGCCAGCAGCCAAGACCAGGACACAGATACGCAGTATTTT. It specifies CASSQDQDTDTQYF.

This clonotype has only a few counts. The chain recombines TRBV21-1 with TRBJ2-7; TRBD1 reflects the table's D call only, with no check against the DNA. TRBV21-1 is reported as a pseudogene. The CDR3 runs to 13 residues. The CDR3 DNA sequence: TGTGCCAGCAGGGCCCGGCACAACTACGAGCAGTACTTC. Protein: CASRARHNYEQYF.

The CDR3 reads CASSLGSLYIQYF. The DNA of the CDR3 is TGTGCCAGCAGTTTAGGGTCTCTTTACATTCAGTACTTC. The chain combines TRBV28 with TRBJ2-4; D gene ambiguous. V was cut by 2 bases and J by 8 bases, with 10 bases left in between. The CDR3 contains 13 residues. Germline V gives CDR1 MDHEN, CDR2 SYDVKM.

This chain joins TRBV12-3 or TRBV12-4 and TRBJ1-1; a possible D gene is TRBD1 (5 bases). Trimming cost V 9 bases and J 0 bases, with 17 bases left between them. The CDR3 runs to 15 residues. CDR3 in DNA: TGTGCCAGTAAATCGGGGGGTTGGATGAACACTGAAGCTTTCTTT. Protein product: CASKSGGWMNTEAFF.

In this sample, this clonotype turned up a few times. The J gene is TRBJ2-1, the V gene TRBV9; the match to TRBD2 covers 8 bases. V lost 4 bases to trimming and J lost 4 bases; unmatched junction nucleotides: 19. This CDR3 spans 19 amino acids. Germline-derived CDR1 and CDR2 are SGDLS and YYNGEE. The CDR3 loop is CASSPLKYQRERNYNEQFF. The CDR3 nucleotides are TGTGCCAGCAGCCCTCTTAAATACCAGCGGGAGCGAAATTACAATGAGCAGTTCTTC. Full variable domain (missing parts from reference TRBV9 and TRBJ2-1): DSGVTQTPKHLITATGQRVTLRCSPRSGDLSVYWYQQSLDQGLQFLIQYYNGEERAKGNILERFSAQQFPDLHSELNLSSLELGDSALYFCASSPLKYQRERNYNEQFFGPGTRLTVL.

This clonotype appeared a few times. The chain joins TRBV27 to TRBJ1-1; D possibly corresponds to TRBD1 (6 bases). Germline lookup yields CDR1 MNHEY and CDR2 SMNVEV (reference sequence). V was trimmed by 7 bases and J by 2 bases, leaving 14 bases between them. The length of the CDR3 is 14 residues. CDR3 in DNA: TGTGCCAGCAACCTCGGGGGCCCAAACACTGAAGCTTTCTTT. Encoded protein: CASNLGGPNTEAFF.

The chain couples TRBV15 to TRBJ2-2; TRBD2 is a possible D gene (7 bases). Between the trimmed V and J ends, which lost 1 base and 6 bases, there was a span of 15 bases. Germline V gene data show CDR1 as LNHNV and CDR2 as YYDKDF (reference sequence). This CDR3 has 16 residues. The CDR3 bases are TGTGCCACCAGCAGAGGGGGGGCTAGCGGAGCCGGGGAGCTGTTTTTT. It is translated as CATSRGGASGAGELFF.

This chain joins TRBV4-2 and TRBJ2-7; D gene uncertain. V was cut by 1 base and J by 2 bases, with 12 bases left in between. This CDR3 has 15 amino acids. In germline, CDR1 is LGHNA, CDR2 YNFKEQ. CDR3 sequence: CASSQVGSIPYEQYF. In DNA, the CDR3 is TGTGCCAGCAGCCAAGTCGGAAGTATCCCCTACGAGCAGTACTTC.

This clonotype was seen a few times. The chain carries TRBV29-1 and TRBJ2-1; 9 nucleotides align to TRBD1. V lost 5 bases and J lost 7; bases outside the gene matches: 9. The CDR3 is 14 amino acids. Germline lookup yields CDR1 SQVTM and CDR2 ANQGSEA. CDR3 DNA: TGCAGCGTTTCCGGGACAGGGCTACCTAATGAGCAGTTCTTC. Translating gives CSVSGTGLPNEQFF.

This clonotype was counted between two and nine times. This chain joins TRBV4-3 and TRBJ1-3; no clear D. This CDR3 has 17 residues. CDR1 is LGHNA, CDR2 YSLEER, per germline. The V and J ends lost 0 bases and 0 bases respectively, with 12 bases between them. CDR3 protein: CASSQDFAVSSGNTIYF. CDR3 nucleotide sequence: TGCGCCAGCAGCCAAGATTTCGCCGTGAGCTCTGGAAACACCATATATTTT.

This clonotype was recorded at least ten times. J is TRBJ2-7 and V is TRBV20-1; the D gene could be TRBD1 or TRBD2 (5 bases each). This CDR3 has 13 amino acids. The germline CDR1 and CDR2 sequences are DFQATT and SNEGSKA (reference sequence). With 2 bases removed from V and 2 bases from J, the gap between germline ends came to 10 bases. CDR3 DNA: TGCAGTGCTAGAAATCGGGGCACCTACGAGCAGTACTTC. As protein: CSARNRGTYEQYF.

CDR3 protein: CASSPSTGYNSPLHF. For the CDR3, the DNA is TGTGCCAGCAGTCCGTCGACAGGGTATAATTCACCCCTCCACTTT. J is TRBJ1-6 and V is TRBV12-3 or TRBV12-4, with 7 bases fitting TRBD1. This CDR3 has 15 residues. The V segment lost 5 bases and the J segment 4 bases; nucleotides outside the gene matches: 5.

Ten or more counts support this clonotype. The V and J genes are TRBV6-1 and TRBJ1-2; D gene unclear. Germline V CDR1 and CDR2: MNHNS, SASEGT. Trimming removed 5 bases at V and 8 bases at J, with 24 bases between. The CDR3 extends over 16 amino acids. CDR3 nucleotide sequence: TGTGCCAGCAGTCCCCATCCCCGAGGCGACCAAGGAGGCTACACCTTC. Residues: CASSPHPRGDQGGYTF.

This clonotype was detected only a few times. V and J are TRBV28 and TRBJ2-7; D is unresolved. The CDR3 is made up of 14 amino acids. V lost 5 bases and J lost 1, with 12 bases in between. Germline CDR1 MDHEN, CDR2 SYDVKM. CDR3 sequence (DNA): TGTGCCAGCAGTCCAGAGCGAAGTTCCTACGAGCAGTACTTC. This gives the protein CASSPERSSYEQYF. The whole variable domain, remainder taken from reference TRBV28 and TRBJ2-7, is DVKVTQSSRYLVKRTGEKVFLECVQDMDHENMFWYRQDPGLGLRLIYFSYDVKMKEKGDIPEGYSVSREKKERFSLILESASTNQTSMYLCASSPERSSYEQYFGPGTRLTVT.

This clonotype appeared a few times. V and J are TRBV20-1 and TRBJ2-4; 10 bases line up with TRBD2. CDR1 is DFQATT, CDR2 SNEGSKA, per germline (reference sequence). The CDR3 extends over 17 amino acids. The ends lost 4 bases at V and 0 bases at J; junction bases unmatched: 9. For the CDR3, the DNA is TGCAGTGCTACTCTAGCGGGGGCGTATCTAGCCAAAAACATTCAGTACTTC. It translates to CSATLAGAYLAKNIQYF.

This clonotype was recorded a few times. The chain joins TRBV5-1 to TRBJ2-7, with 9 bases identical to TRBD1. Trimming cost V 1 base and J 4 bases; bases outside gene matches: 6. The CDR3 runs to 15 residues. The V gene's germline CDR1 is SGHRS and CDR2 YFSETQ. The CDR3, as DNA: TGCGCCAGCAGCTTGACATCCGGGACAGGGTACGAGCAGTACTTC. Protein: CASSLTSGTGYEQYF. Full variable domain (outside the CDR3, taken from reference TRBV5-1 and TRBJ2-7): KAGVTQTPRYLIKTRGQQVTLSCSPISGHRSVSWYQQTPGQGLQFLFEYFSETQRNKGNFPGRFSGRQFSNSRSEMNVSTLELGDSALYLCASSLTSGTGYEQYFGPGTRLTVT.

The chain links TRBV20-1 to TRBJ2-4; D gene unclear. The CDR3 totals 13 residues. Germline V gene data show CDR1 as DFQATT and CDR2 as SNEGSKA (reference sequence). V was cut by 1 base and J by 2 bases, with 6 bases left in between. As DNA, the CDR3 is TGCAGTGCTAGAGTATTGTCCAAAAACATTCAGTACTTC. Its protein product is CSARVLSKNIQYF.

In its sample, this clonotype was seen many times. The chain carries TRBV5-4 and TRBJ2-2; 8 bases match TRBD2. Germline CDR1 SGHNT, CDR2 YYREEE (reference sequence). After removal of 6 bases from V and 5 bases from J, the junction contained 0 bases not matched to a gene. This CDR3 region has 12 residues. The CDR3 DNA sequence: TGTGCCAGCACGGGGGGGACCGGGGAGCTGTTTTTT. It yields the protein CASTGGTGELFF.

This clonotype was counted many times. The CDR3 protein is CASSVAPTGPYYEQYF. The CDR3 nucleotides read TGTGCCAGCAGCGTAGCTCCGACAGGACCGTACTACGAGCAGTACTTC. This rearrangement joins TRBV9 to TRBJ2-7; tentative D call: TRBD1 (6 bases). Germline CDR1 reads SGDLS; CDR2 reads YYNGEE. Trimming pared 0 bases from V and 3 bases from J, leaving 16 bases between. This CDR3 is built from 16 residues.

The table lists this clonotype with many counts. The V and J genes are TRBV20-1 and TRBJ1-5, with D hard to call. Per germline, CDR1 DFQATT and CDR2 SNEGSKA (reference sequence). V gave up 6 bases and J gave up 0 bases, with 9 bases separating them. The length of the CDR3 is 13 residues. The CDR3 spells CSARTYSNQPQHF. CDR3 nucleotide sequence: TGCAGTGCCAGGACCTATAGCAATCAGCCCCAGCATTTT.

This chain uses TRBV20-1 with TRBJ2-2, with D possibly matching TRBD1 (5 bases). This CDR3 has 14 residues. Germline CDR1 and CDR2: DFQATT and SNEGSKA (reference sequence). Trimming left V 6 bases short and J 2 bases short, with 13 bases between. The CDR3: CSAQGRRNTGELFF. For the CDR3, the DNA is TGCAGTGCCCAGGGCAGGCGTAACACCGGGGAGCTGTTTTTT.

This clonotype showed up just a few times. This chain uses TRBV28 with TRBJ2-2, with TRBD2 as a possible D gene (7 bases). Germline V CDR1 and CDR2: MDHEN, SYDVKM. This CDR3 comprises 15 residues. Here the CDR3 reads CSVGGPFANTGELFF. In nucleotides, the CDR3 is TGTTCGGTGGGGGGGCCATTTGCGAACACCGGGGAGCTGTTTTTT.

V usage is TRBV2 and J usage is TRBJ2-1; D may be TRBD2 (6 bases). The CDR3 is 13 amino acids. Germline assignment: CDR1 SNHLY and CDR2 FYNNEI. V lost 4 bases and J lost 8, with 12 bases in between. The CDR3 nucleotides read TGTGCCAGCAGTGCAGATAGCGGCGATGAGCAGTTCTTC. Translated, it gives CASSADSGDEQFF.